These 15 T cell receptor beta chains were sequenced from one sample in a study of OX40 agonist ivuxolimab in advanced cancers. Repertoires were generated with immunoSEQ multiplex PCR, while TCRdb's copy carries only in-frame clones and drops some. The sample holds tens of thousands of clones, roughly 85% seen once. The sequences come from CD4+ or CD8+ T cells sorted from blood, collected in a trial of the OX40 agonist ivuxolimab. The receptors were gathered from an adult with an advanced solid tumor such as melanoma, head and neck, liver or kidney cancer.

This chain uses TRBV5-4 with TRBJ2-3; TRBD2 matches at 12 bases. The germline V gene encodes CDR1 SGHNT and CDR2 YYREEE (reference sequence). The CDR3 is 17 amino acids. Unmatched junction bases numbered 5, after V lost 0 bases and J lost 3 bases. The CDR3 coding sequence is TGTGCCAGCAGCTTGGCTAGCGGGAGGGGTGGGACAGATACGCAGTATTTT. Its protein is CASSLASGRGGTDTQYF.

The chain carries TRBV18 and TRBJ2-4, with TRBD1 matching over 7 bases. V lost 2 bases, J lost 5 bases, and 0 bases stayed unmatched. Germline lookup yields CDR1 KGHSH and CDR2 LQKENI. The CDR3 spans 13 residues. The CDR3 DNA sequence: TGTGCCAGCTCACCAGGACAGGAAAACATTCAGTACTTC. It is translated as CASSPGQENIQYF.

This clone was seen a handful of times. Other DNA sequences in the sample encode the same CDR3. The rearrangement joins TRBV6-5 to TRBJ1-2; D unclear. Trimming stripped 6 bases from V and 1 base from J, with 6 bases between. This CDR3 has 12 residues. The germline CDR1 and CDR2 sequences are MNHEY and SVGAGI. The CDR3 DNA follows: TGTGCCAGCAGGACAATTAACTATGGCTACACCTTC. Translation gives CASRTINYGYTF.

This clone was seen a single time. The chain has TRBV2 and TRBJ2-5; TRBD1 matches 10 bases. With V trimmed by 7 bases and J by 5 bases, 4 bases remained unmatched. CDR1 is SNHLY, CDR2 FYNNEI, per germline. The CDR3 sequence is 13 residues long. DNA of the CDR3: TGTGCCAGCATGGGGACAGGGGTTGAGACCCAGTACTTC. Its translation is CASMGTGVETQYF.

J is TRBJ1-1 and V is TRBV5-6, with unresolved D. The CDR3 sequence is 13 residues long. The V end was cut by 0 bases, the J end by 3 bases, with 6 bases between. Germline V gene data show CDR1 as SGHDT and CDR2 as YYEEEE. The CDR3 nucleotides read TGTGCCAGCAGCTTGGGTGACCACACTGAAGCTTTCTTT. It codes for CASSLGDHTEAFF.

This sequence joins TRBV7-5 and TRBJ2-7; the DNA was not compared with TRBD2, the D call given in the table. TRBV7-5 is noted as a pseudogene. CDR3 length: 14 residues. The CDR3 is CARSPGFPSIEQYF. In nucleotides, the CDR3 is TGTGCCAGAAGCCCGGGATTCCCTTCGATCGAGCAGTACTTC.

This clone has just a few counts. The genes are TRBV7-9 and TRBJ1-6; D is unresolved. Germline-derived CDR1 and CDR2 are SEHNR and FQNEAQ (reference sequence). Trimming took 5 bases from V and 7 from J, leaving 15 bases between them. This CDR3 is 15 amino acids long. This CDR3 is CASSPTPIQNSPLHF. Here the CDR3 DNA reads TGTGCCAGCAGCCCTACTCCCATTCAAAATTCACCCCTCCACTTT.

The rearrangement uses TRBV10-3 and TRBJ1-4; TRBD1 matches 9 bases. CDR1 and CDR2 (germline): ENHRY, SYGVKD. The J segment lost 8 bases and the V segment lost 7 bases, leaving 8 bases of the junction unmatched. The length of the CDR3 is 14 residues. CDR3 sequence reads: CAIKGDRVGEKLFF. CDR3 nucleotides: TGTGCCATCAAGGGGGACAGGGTAGGGGAAAAACTGTTTTTT.

This clone appeared a few times. The rearrangement joins TRBV7-9 to TRBJ2-7; tentatively, D is TRBD1 (6 bases). The length of the CDR3 is 12 residues. Germline assignment: CDR1 SEHNR and CDR2 FQNEAQ (reference sequence). Deletions cut 4 bases from V and 6 bases from J, with 10 bases between. DNA of the CDR3: TGTGCCAGCAGCTCCCAGGGGTTCGAGCAGTACTTC. Translation gives CASSSQGFEQYF.

The chain links TRBV6-6 to TRBJ2-7; D is perhaps TRBD1 (6 bases). The germline V gene encodes CDR1 MNHNY and CDR2 SVGAGI (reference sequence). Trimming removed 0 bases from V and 2 bases from J, with 8 bases in between. This CDR3 spans 14 amino acids. The CDR3, as DNA: TGTGCCAGCAGTTACTCGGGGGCTGCCTACGAGCAGTACTTC. Translating it yields CASSYSGAAYEQYF.

V and J are TRBV28 and TRBJ2-7, with a tentative D call TRBD1 (6 bases). Looked up from germline, CDR1 is MDHEN and CDR2 is SYDVKM. The CDR3 totals 14 residues. Trimming shortened V by 5 bases and J by 5 bases, and 16 bases separated the two germline ends. CDR3 bases: TGTGCCAGCAGTCCAAGTAGGGGGTCGGACGAGCAGTACTTC. Encoded protein: CASSPSRGSDEQYF.

This chain uses TRBV7-5 with TRBJ2-7; the table's D call, TRBD2, was not checked against the DNA. TRBV7-5 is a documented pseudogene. The CDR3 length is 14 residues. The CDR3 here is CVRRVTTVFNEQYF. The DNA for the CDR3 is TGTGTCAGAAGGGTGACGACTGTGTTCAACGAGCAGTACTTC.

This clone was observed a few times. J is TRBJ1-5 and V is TRBV21-1; the D call in the table, TRBD1, was not verified against the DNA. TRBV21-1 represents a pseudogene. The CDR3 runs 15 residues. CDR3 in DNA: TGTGCCAGCAGCAAAGAACACCTTAGCAATCAGCCCCAGCATTTT. Protein sequence: CASSKEHLSNQPQHF.

V is TRBV28 and J is TRBJ1-2; maybe TRBD1 (5 bases). Germline assignment: CDR1 MDHEN and CDR2 SYDVKM. This CDR3 is 13 amino acids long. V gave up 5 bases and J gave up 4 bases, with 11 bases separating them. CDR3 residues: CASSQTGSYGYTF. The CDR3 DNA follows: TGTGCCAGCAGTCAAACAGGCAGCTATGGCTACACCTTC.

The rearrangement uses TRBV2 and TRBJ2-2, with TRBD2 matching over 10 bases. The V and J ends lost 8 bases and 5 bases, in that order; junction bases with no gene match: 8. CDR3 size: 15 residues. Germline V CDR1 and CDR2: SNHLY, FYNNEI. The CDR3 reads CASRAGGAMTGELFF. As DNA, the CDR3 is TGTGCCAGCCGAGCGGGGGGGGCGATGACCGGGGAGCTGTTTTTT. Based on the CDR3 plus reference TRBV2 and TRBJ2-2, the full variable domain is EPEVTQTPSHQVTQMGQEVILRCVPISNHLYFYWYRQILGQKVEFLVSFYNNEISEKSEIFDDQFSVERPDGSNFTLKIRSTKLEDSAMYFCASRAGGAMTGELFFGEGSRLTVL.